These T cell receptor beta chains were read from a single sample in a study of shared clonotypes between healthy human individuals. TCRdb keeps only in-frame clones here, not all; method: immunoSEQ multiplex PCR. The repertoire consists of 450,000 to 700,000 clones, with about 95% occurring once and the leading ten covering 0.11%. Input material: naive CD8+ T cells sorted from blood. The receptor set was obtained from a woman in her twenties or thirties in good health. CDR3s include the opening cysteine and the closing phenylalanine or tryptophan. Clone size is not always given. Where it is, it says once, few, many or a class for expanded clones.

J gene,clone size,V gene,CDR3 protein
TRBJ2-5,NA,TRBV28,CASSSHSYEQHF
TRBJ1-2,NA,TRBV20-1,CSFPYGYTF
TRBJ2-7,NA,TRBV27,CASRQARGSEQYF
TRBJ2-3,NA,TRBV11-2,CASSSFSSRAGGPYTQYF
TRBJ1-1,NA,TRBV27,CASSGSRGTGGEEAFF
TRBJ2-3,NA,TRBV28,CASSLVSGSTDTQYF
TRBJ2-7,NA,TRBV4-1,CASSPGNTYEQYF
TRBJ1-2,once,TRBV13,CASSLESGGYTF
TRBJ2-7,NA,TRBV29-1,CSGGQGVAYEQYF
TRBJ2-7,NA,TRBV4-1,CASSQDPSEQYF
NA,NA,TRBV7-9,CASSLGQGTRYEQYF
TRBJ2-7,NA,TRBV4-1,CASSIRQVGGYEQYF
TRBJ2-6,NA,TRBV29-1,CSVEGGETGANVLTF
TRBJ2-7,NA,TRBV7-8,CASSLGASGILDEQYF
TRBJ1-4,once,TRBV29-1,CSARTGHEKLFF
TRBJ2-7,few,TRBV10-2,CASTRGVYEQYF
TRBJ1-1,NA,TRBV5-6,CASSLIQKNTEAFF
TRBJ2-7,once,TRBV5-1,CASSLVTGGGYEQYF
TRBJ2-5,NA,TRBV11-1,CASSLRTSGREETQYF
TRBJ2-2,NA,TRBV27,CASSKSTGELFF
TRBJ1-1,NA,TRBV5-6,CASSFLVGMNTEAFF
TRBJ2-7,NA,TRBV5-6,CASSLGLAGEKAYEQYF
TRBJ2-4,NA,TRBV23-1,CASSDIQYF
TRBJ2-5,NA,TRBV6-5,CASSIDGGHQETQYF
TRBJ2-7,NA,TRBV27,CASATTGRVTYEQYF